This T cell receptor (beta chain) originates from a study of T cell repertoires in cytomegalovirus infection. Whole-study results and caveats: The response measured ex vivo was dominated by TCR beta clonotypes (HLA-C-restricted and CMV-specific). Based on cumulative public TCR beta family frequency, carriers of CMV plus the relevant HLA were identified.

This clonotype was seen repeatedly, ten times or more. Its cognate antigen is unknown. Trimming stripped 0 bases from V and 2 bases from J, with 11 bases between. The CDR3 length is 15 residues. Germline V gives CDR1 SGHVS, CDR2 FQNEAQ. MiXCR, applied by TCRdb to the reads, yields one record per CDR3 protein. The repertoire has approximately 250,000 distinct CDR3 sequences, approximately 7% of them found once; the top ten carry roughly 6%. Sequencing was performed on PBMCs. The chain uses TRBV7-8 and TRBJ2-7, with D unclear. This TCR was recovered from a human donor in good health (CMV status not recorded). Some clones in this sample may be carry-over from other donors' samples. The CDR3 spells CASSLAFGGAYEQYF. CDR3 sequence (DNA): TGTGCCAGCAGCTTAGCGTTCGGCGGCGCCTACGAGCAGTACTTC.